This T cell receptor (beta chain) was retrieved from a study of T-cell memory formation after mild COVID-19. The germline gives CDR1 SGHAT, CDR2 FQNNGV. This CDR3 has 14 residues. Trimming cost V 7 bases and J 0 bases, with 9 bases left between them. As for this clonotype: Its target is unknown.

Study observations and caveats: The SARS-CoV-2 specificity of second-wave clones reaching peak at day 37 remained unverified.

Barcoded TCR alpha and TCR beta cDNA libraries with UMIs came from 5'RACE using constant-segment primers. TCRdb reanalysed the 5' RACE reads using MiXCR and keeps one entry per CDR3 protein. Of about 430,000 distinct CDR3 sequences listed, roughly 17% were seen once; the top ten hold roughly 21%. Sample: PBMCs or a T cell subset sorted from them (not recorded which). The sequence came from a man in his late teens or twenties who had mild COVID-19 (a few samples of this study predate the infection). Cell type and time point are not known. The chain combines TRBV11-2 with TRBJ1-4, with unresolved D. CDR3 coding DNA: TGTGCCAGCAAGCAGAGGGCAACTAATGAAAAACTGTTTTTT. Amino acids: CASKQRATNEKLFF.